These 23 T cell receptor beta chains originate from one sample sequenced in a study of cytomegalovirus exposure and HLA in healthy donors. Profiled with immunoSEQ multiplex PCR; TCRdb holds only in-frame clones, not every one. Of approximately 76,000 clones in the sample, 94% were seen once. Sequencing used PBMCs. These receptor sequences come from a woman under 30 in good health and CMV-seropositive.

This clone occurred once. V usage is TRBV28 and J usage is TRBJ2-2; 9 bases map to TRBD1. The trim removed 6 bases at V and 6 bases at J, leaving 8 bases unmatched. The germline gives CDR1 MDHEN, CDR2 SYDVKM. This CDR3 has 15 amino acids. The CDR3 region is CASRGQGLDPGELFF. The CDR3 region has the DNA TGTGCCAGCAGAGGACAGGGGCTTGACCCCGGGGAGCTGTTTTTT.

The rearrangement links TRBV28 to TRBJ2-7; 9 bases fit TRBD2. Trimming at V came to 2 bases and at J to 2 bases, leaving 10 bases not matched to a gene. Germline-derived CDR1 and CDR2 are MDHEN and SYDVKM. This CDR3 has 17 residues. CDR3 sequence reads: CASSLPTGTSSAYEQYF. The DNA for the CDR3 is TGTGCCAGCAGTTTACCGACTGGGACTAGCTCTGCCTACGAGCAGTACTTC.

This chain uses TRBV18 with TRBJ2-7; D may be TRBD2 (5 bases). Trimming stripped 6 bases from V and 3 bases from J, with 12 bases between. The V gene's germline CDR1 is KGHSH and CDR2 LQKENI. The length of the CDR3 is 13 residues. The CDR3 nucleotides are TGTGCCAGCTCTCACGAACGGGACTACGAGCAGTACTTC. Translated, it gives CASSHERDYEQYF. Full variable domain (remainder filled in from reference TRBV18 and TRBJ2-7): NAGVMQNPRHLVRRRGQEARLRCSPMKGHSHVYWYRQLPEEGLKFMVYLQKENIIDESGMPKERFSAEFPKEGPSILRIQQVVRGDSAAYFCASSHERDYEQYFGPGTRLTVT.

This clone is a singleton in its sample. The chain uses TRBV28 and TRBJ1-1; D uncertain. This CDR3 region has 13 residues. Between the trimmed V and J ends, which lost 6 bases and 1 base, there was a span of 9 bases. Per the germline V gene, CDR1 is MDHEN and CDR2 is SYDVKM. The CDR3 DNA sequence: TGTGCCAGCAGGGATACAGAGAACACTGAAGCTTTCTTT. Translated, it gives CASRDTENTEAFF.

The CDR3 DNA reads TGTGCCAGCAGCTTAAATCGACTAGCGGGGGAACAAGAGACCCAGTACTTC. Amino acids: CASSLNRLAGEQETQYF. The chain recombines TRBV7-2 with TRBJ2-5; 12 bases match TRBD2. The CDR3 sequence is 17 residues long. Germline values: CDR1 SGHTA, CDR2 FQGNSA. The trim removed 2 bases at V and 2 bases at J, leaving 6 bases unmatched.

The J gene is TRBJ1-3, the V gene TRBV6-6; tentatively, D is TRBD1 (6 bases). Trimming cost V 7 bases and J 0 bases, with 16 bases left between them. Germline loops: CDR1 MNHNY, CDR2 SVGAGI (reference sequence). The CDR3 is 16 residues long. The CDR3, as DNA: TGTGCCAGCACAGGGGCGACAGGATTCTCTGGAAACACCATATATTTT. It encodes CASTGATGFSGNTIYF.

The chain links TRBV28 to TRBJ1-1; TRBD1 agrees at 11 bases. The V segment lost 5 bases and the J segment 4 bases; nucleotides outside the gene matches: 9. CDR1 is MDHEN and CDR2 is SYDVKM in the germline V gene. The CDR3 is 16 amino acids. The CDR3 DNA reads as TGTGCCAGCAGTCCAAATTTCGGACAGGGGGCCACTGAAGCTTTCTTT. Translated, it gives CASSPNFGQGATEAFF. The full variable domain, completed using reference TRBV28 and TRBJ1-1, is DVKVTQSSRYLVKRTGEKVFLECVQDMDHENMFWYRQDPGLGLRLIYFSYDVKMKEKGDIPEGYSVSREKKERFSLILESASTNQTSMYLCASSPNFGQGATEAFFGQGTRLTVV.

The CDR3 bases are TGTGCCGTCCGCGAGGGCGGGACGGATGAGCAGTTCTTC. Translating gives CAVREGGTDEQFF. The chain has TRBV10-3 and TRBJ2-1; tentatively, D is TRBD2 (6 bases). CDR3 length equals 13 residues. Germline V gene data show CDR1 as ENHRY and CDR2 as SYGVKD. Trimming shortened V by 11 bases and J by 8 bases, and 19 bases separated the two germline ends.

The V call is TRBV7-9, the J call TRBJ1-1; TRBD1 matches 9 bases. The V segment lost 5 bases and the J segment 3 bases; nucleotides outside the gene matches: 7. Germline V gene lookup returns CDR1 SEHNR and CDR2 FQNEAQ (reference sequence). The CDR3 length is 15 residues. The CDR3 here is CASSVEGQGYTEAFF. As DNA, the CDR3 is TGTGCCAGCAGCGTGGAAGGACAGGGGTACACTGAAGCTTTCTTT.

The CDR3 DNA follows: TGTGCCAGCAGCCCCGGCGGGCAGAACAATCAGCCCCAGCATTTT. This translates into CASSPGGQNNQPQHF. This chain joins TRBV7-2 and TRBJ1-5; D not resolved. V was clipped by 5 bases and J by 3 bases, with 14 bases between them. This CDR3 spans 15 amino acids. In germline, CDR1 is SGHTA, CDR2 FQGNSA.

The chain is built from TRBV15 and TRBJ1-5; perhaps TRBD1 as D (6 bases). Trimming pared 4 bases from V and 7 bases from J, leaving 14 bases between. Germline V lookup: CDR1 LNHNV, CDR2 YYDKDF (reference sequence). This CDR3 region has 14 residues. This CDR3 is CATSILETGQPQHF. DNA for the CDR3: TGTGCCACCAGCATACTTGAGACAGGACAGCCCCAGCATTTT.

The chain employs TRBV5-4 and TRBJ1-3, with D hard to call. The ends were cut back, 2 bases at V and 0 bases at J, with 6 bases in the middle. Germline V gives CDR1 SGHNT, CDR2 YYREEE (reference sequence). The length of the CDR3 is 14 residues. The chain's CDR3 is CASSLPGSGNTIYF. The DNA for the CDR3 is TGTGCCAGCAGCTTACCAGGCTCTGGAAACACCATATATTTT.

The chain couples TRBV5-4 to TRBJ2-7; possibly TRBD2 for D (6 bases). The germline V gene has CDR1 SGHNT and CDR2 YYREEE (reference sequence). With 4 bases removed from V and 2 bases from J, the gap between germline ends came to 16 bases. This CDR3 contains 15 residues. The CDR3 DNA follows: TGTGCCAGCAGCCAGGTGGGGGGTCTGGCCTACGAGCAGTACTTC. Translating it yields CASSQVGGLAYEQYF.

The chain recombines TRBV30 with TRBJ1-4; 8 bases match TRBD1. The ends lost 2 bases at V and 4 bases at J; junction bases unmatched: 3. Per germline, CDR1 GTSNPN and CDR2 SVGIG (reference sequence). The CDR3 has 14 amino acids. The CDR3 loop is CAWSFDRGNEKLFF. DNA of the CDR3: TGTGCCTGGAGTTTCGACAGGGGTAATGAAAAACTGTTTTTT.

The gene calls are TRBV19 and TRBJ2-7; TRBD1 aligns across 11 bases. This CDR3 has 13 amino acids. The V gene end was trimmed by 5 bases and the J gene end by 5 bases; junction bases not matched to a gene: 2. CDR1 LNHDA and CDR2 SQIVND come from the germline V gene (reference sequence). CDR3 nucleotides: TGTGCCAGTAGTGGACAGGGGGCCGACGAGCAGTACTTC. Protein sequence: CASSGQGADEQYF.

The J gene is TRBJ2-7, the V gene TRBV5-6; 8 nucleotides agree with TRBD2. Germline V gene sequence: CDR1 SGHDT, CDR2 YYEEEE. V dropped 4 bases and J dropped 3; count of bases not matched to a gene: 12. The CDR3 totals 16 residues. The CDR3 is CASSPPVGREDYEQYF. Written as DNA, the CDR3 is TGTGCCAGCAGCCCCCCCGTTGGGCGGGAGGACTACGAGCAGTACTTC. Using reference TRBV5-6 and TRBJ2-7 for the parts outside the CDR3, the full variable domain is DAGVTQSPTHLIKTRGQQVTLRCSPKSGHDTVSWYQQALGQGPQFIFQYYEEEERQRGNFPDRFSGHQFPNYSSELNVNALLLGDSALYLCASSPPVGREDYEQYFGPGTRLTVT.

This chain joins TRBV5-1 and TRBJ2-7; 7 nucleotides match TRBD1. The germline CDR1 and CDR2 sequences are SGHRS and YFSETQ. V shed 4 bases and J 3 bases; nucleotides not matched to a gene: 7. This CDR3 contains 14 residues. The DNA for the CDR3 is TGCGCCAGCAGCCTAATTAGGACAGGCTACGAGCAGTACTTC. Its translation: CASSLIRTGYEQYF.

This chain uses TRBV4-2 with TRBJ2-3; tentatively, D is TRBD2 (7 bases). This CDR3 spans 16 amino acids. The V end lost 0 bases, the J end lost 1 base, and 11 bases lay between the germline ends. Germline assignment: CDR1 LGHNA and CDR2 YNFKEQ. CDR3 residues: CASSQDGGRGTDTQYF. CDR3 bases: TGTGCCAGCAGCCAAGACGGGGGGCGCGGCACAGATACGCAGTATTTT.

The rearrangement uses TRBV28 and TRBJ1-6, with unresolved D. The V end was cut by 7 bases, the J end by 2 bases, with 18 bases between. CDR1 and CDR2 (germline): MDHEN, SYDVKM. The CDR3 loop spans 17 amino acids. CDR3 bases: TGTGCCAGCACCCCCAGGACGGGGTTCGCCTATAATTCACCCCTCCACTTT. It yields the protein CASTPRTGFAYNSPLHF.

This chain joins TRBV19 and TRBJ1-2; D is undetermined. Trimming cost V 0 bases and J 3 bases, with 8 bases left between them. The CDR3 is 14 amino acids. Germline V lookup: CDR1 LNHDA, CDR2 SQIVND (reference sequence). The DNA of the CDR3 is TGTGCCAGTAGTATAGATCAGTCGCACTATGGCTACACCTTC. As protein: CASSIDQSHYGYTF.

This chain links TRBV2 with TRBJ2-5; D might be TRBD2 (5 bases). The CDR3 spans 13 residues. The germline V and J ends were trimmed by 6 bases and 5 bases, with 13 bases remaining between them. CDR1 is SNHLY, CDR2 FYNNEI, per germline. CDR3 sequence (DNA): TGTGCCAGCAGACTAGGTCCGCCGGAGACCCAGTACTTC. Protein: CASRLGPPETQYF.

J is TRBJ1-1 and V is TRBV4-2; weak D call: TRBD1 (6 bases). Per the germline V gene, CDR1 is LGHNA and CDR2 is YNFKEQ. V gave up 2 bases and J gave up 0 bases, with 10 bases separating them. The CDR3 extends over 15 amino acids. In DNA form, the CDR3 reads TGTGCCAGCAGCCAAATTAGGGGGTTGAACACTGAAGCTTTCTTT. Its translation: CASSQIRGLNTEAFF.

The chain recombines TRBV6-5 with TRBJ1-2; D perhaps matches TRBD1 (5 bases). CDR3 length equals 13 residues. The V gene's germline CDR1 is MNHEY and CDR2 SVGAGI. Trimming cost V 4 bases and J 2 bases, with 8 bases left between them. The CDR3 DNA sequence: TGTGCCAGCAGTTGGGAGGGGAACTATGGCTACACCTTC. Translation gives CASSWEGNYGYTF.